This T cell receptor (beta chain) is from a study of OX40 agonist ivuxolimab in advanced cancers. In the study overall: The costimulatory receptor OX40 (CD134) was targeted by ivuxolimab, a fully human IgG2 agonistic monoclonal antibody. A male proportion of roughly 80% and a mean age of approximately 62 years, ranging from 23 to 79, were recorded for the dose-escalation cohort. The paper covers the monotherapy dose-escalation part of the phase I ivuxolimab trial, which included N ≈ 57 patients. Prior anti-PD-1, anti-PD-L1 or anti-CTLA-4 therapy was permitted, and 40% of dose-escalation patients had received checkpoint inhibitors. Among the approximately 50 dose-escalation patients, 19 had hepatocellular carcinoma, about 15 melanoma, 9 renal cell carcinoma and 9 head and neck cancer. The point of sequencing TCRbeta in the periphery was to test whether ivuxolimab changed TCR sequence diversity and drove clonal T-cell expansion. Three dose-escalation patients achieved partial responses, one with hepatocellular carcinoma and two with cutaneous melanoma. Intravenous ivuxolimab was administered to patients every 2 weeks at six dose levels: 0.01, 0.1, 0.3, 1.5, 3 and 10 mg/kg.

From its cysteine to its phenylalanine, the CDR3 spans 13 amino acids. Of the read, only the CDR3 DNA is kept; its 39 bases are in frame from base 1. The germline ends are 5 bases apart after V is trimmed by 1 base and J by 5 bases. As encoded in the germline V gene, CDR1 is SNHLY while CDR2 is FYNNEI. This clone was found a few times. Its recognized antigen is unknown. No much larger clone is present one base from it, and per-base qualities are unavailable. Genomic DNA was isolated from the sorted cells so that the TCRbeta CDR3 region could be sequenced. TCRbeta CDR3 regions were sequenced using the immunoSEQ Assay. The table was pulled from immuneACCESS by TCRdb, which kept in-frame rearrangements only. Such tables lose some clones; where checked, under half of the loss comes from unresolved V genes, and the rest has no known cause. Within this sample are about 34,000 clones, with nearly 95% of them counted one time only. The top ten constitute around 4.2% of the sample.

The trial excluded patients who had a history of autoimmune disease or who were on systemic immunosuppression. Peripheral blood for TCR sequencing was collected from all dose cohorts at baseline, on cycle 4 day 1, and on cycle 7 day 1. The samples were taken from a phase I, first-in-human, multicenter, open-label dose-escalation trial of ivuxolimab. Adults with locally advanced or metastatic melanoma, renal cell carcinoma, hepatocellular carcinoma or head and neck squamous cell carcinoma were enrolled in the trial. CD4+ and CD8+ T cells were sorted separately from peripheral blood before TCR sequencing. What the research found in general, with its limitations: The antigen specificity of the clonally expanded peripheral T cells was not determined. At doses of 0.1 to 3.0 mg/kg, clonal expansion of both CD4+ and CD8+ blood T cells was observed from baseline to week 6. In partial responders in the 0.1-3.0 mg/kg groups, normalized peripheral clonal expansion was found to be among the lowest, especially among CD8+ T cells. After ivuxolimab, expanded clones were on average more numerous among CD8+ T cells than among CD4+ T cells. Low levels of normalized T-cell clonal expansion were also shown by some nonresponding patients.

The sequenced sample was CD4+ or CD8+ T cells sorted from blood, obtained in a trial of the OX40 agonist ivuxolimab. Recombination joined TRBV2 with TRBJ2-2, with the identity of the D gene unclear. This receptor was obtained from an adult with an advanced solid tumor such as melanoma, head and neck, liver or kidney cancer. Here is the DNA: TGTGCCAGCAGTGAAGTGGCGACCGGGGAGCTGTTTTTT. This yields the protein CASSEVATGELFF.